Following are 24 T cell receptor beta chains from one sample sequenced in a study of control samples from healthy donors and cancer patients. Profiling relied on immunoSEQ multiplex PCR, and the TCRdb table lists in-frame clones only, not all of them. The sample consists of around 100,000 clones, under 95% of them appearing once. Sequencing used blood. These receptors were taken from a young woman in good health.

This sequence joins TRBV5-1 and TRBJ2-2; a possible D gene is TRBD1 (5 bases). Germline V gene data show CDR1 as SGHRS and CDR2 as YFSETQ. The CDR3 runs to 13 residues. The V end lost 5 bases, the J end lost 7 bases, and 12 bases lay between the germline ends. The CDR3 loop reads CASSLNQGGELFF. For the CDR3, the DNA is TGCGCCAGCAGTTTAAACCAGGGCGGGGAGCTGTTTTTT.

V is TRBV7-2 and J is TRBJ1-2; TRBD1 aligns across 7 bases. CDR1 SGHTA and CDR2 FQGNSA come from the germline V gene. J lost 3 bases, V lost 1 base, and 8 bases had no gene match. This CDR3 has 16 amino acids. CDR3 nucleotide sequence: TGTGCCAGCAGCTTAGATTTAACAGGGACAGACTATGGCTACACCTTC. This translates into CASSLDLTGTDYGYTF.

The chain combines TRBV7-2 with TRBJ2-1; 9 positions match TRBD1. J lost 6 bases, V lost 8 bases, and 8 bases had no gene match. Germline-derived CDR1 and CDR2 are SGHTA and FQGNSA. This CDR3 has 14 residues. CDR3 in amino acids: CASGRDRVGNEQFF. As DNA, the CDR3 is TGTGCCAGCGGCCGGGACAGGGTGGGCAATGAGCAGTTCTTC.

The rearrangement uses TRBV12-3 or TRBV12-4 and TRBJ1-1; 7 positions match TRBD1. V lost 2 bases, J lost 4 bases, and 1 base stayed unmatched. CDR3 length: 13 residues. CDR3 in amino acids: CASSLRGPTEAFF. CDR3 DNA: TGTGCCAGCAGTTTAAGGGGGCCCACTGAAGCTTTCTTT.

The rearrangement uses TRBV6-2 or TRBV6-3 and TRBJ1-4; D possibly corresponds to TRBD1 (6 bases). V was pared by 4 bases and J by 7 bases, with 16 bases between. The CDR3 loop spans 15 amino acids. Germline CDR1 reads MNHEY; CDR2 reads SVGEGT. CDR3 in amino acids: CASSWAPGAGEKLFF. In nucleotides, the CDR3 is TGTGCCAGCAGTTGGGCCCCAGGGGCAGGTGAAAAACTGTTTTTT.

The gene calls are TRBV3-1 (or the pseudogene TRBV3-2) and TRBJ2-7; maybe TRBD1 (6 bases). Per germline, CDR1 LGHDT and CDR2 YNNKEL (reference sequence). Trimming took 2 bases from V and 0 from J, leaving 17 bases between them. CDR3 length: 17 amino acids. The DNA for the CDR3 is TGTGCCAGCAGCCAACCCGACCGGGACAAAAGCTCCTACGAGCAGTACTTC. It specifies CASSQPDRDKSSYEQYF.

The genes are TRBV5-1 and TRBJ2-1; 7 bases map to TRBD2. The germline V gene has CDR1 SGHRS and CDR2 YFSETQ. The CDR3 contains 15 residues. The junction had 16 bases not matched to a gene; V was cut back by 6 bases and J by 10 bases. The CDR3 DNA reads as TGCGCCAGCAAGGGACTAACCAACCATCGGGAAGAGCAGTTCTTC. It translates to CASKGLTNHREEQFF.

J is TRBJ2-1 and V is TRBV6-5; 11 nucleotides match TRBD2. CDR1 and CDR2 (germline): MNHEY, SVGAGI. With 4 bases clipped from V and 8 bases from J, the junction kept 7 bases outside the gene matches. The CDR3 runs 15 residues. The CDR3 sequence is CASSSGTSGWDEQFF. CDR3 sequence (DNA): TGTGCCAGCAGTTCGGGGACTAGCGGATGGGATGAGCAGTTCTTC.

The rearrangement joins TRBV3-1 (or the pseudogene TRBV3-2) to TRBJ2-7; D unresolved. V gave up 2 bases and J gave up 4 bases, with 3 bases separating them. Germline lookup yields CDR1 LGHDT and CDR2 YNNKEL (reference sequence). This CDR3 contains 11 residues. CDR3 nucleotide sequence: TGTGCCAGCAGCCAACCATACGAGCAGTACTTC. This codes for CASSQPYEQYF.

This chain links TRBV5-1 with TRBJ2-3; no reliable D call. This CDR3 contains 16 residues. The germline V gene has CDR1 SGHRS and CDR2 YFSETQ. V was clipped by 0 bases and J by 0 bases, with 11 bases between them. The CDR3 coding sequence is TGCGCCAGCAGCTTGGGCGGCCCATCTAGCACAGATACGCAGTATTTT. Its translation is CASSLGGPSSTDTQYF.

The rearrangement links TRBV11-2 to TRBJ1-2, with 7 bases that match TRBD1. V shed 3 bases, J shed 4 bases, and the junction held 8 bases outside the gene matches. Germline loops: CDR1 SGHAT, CDR2 FQNNGV. The CDR3 runs to 15 residues. CDR3 DNA sequence: TGTGCCAGCAGCTTCTATGACAGGGCCGGCTATGGCTACACCTTC. This encodes CASSFYDRAGYGYTF.

The chain links TRBV5-3 to TRBJ2-3; D perhaps matches TRBD1 (6 bases). TRBV5-3 is an ORF for which the function is uncertain. CDR3 size: 18 residues. Trimming removed 4 bases from V and 1 base from J, with 22 bases in between. Here the CDR3 reads CARSLDPPRGSRTDTQYF. The CDR3, as DNA: TGTGCCAGAAGCCTCGACCCCCCCAGGGGCTCGCGCACAGATACGCAGTATTTT.

This clone was counted at least ten times. This chain connects TRBV19 to TRBJ1-3; tentative D call: TRBD1 (6 bases). Per the germline V gene, CDR1 is LNHDA and CDR2 is SQIVND (reference sequence). The V and J ends lost 7 bases and 0 bases respectively, with 13 bases between them. The CDR3 spans 15 residues. The DNA for the CDR3 is TGTGCCAGTACCCAGGACAGAGCCTCTGGAAACACCATATATTTT. Protein: CASTQDRASGNTIYF.

The rearrangement uses TRBV19 and TRBJ2-1; D possibly uses TRBD1 or TRBD2 (5 bases each). The CDR3 is 16 residues long. V was pared by 0 bases and J by 10 bases, with 19 bases between. Germline CDR1 and CDR2: LNHDA and SQIVND (reference sequence). CDR3 residues: CASSIDPGTPRVEQFF. The CDR3 DNA follows: TGTGCCAGTAGTATAGACCCCGGGACCCCGCGCGTGGAGCAGTTCTTC. Together with reference TRBV19 and TRBJ2-1, the CDR3 gives the full variable domain: DGGITQSPKYLFRKEGQNVTLSCEQNLNHDAMYWYRQDPGQGLRLIYYSQIVNDFQKGDIAEGYSVSREKKESFPLTVTSAQKNPTAFYLCASSIDPGTPRVEQFFGPGTRLTVL.

The sample holds one count of this clone. This chain uses TRBV20-1 with TRBJ1-2, with D possibly matching TRBD1 (6 bases). Germline CDR1 DFQATT, CDR2 SNEGSKA (reference sequence). This CDR3 has 12 residues. V was shortened by 3 bases and J by 8 bases, with 13 bases between the two germline ends. CDR3 sequence: CSASDGGAGYTF. CDR3 nucleotide sequence: TGCAGTGCTAGTGATGGGGGCGCGGGCTACACCTTC.

The chain carries TRBV7-8 and TRBJ2-5; D not certain. The CDR3 length is 12 residues. V was shortened by 11 bases and J by 5 bases, with 15 bases between the two germline ends. Germline V gene data show CDR1 as SGHVS and CDR2 as FQNEAQ. CDR3 residues: CAAADPGETQYF. The CDR3 DNA sequence: TGTGCCGCCGCCGACCCTGGGGAGACCCAGTACTTC.

The chain combines TRBV14 with TRBJ1-6; 7 bases match TRBD1. The CDR3 totals 19 residues. The junction had 14 bases not matched to a gene; V was cut back by 6 bases and J by 0 bases. Per the germline V gene, CDR1 is SGHDN and CDR2 is FVKESK. The CDR3 bases are TGTGCCAGCAGTCGTTACCCGGGACAGACTAGCTCCTATAATTCACCCCTCCACTTT. Its protein product is CASSRYPGQTSSYNSPLHF.

The CDR3 DNA follows: TGTGCCAGCAGCTTAGGGGGACAGGGGGCTGAGACCCAGTACTTC. It translates to CASSLGGQGAETQYF. The rearrangement uses TRBV7-9 and TRBJ2-5; 12 bases are a match to TRBD1. This CDR3 has 15 residues. V trimming: 1 base; J trimming: 5 bases; junction bases outside the gene matches: 2. Germline assignment: CDR1 SEHNR and CDR2 FQNEAQ (reference sequence).

In DNA form, the CDR3 reads TGTGCCAGCAGCCAAGAAGGAGCACGTGCGGCGGAGACCCAGTACTTC. Translation: CASSQEGARAAETQYF. The V and J genes are TRBV4-2 and TRBJ2-5; D is unclear. This CDR3 has 16 amino acids. Germline loops: CDR1 LGHNA, CDR2 YNFKEQ. Trimming took 0 bases from V and 5 from J, leaving 16 bases between them.

This chain joins TRBV6-5 and TRBJ2-1, with D perhaps TRBD2 (6 bases). The V end was cut by 7 bases, the J end by 0 bases, with 13 bases between. Per the germline V gene, CDR1 is MNHEY and CDR2 is SVGAGI. The CDR3 runs to 15 residues. This chain's CDR3 is CASTIAVSSYNEQFF. The CDR3 nucleotides are TGTGCCAGCACCATAGCGGTGAGCTCCTACAATGAGCAGTTCTTC.

This clone was found once. The V and J genes are TRBV24-1 and TRBJ1-5; no firm D call. The CDR3 is 15 amino acids. CDR1 is KGHDR and CDR2 is SFDVKD in the germline V gene. Trimming removed 3 bases from V and 2 bases from J, with 10 bases in between. The CDR3 region has the DNA TGTGCCACCAGTGATGGCACACTTGGCAATCAGCCCCAGCATTTT. Amino acids: CATSDGTLGNQPQHF.

This sequence joins TRBV4-1 and TRBJ2-7; the D gene is possibly TRBD2 (5 bases). Trimming pared 0 bases from V and 5 bases from J, leaving 11 bases between. CDR1 and CDR2 (germline): MGHRA, YSYEKL. The CDR3 has 14 residues. The CDR3 is CASSQDLSGDEQYF. The CDR3 region has the DNA TGCGCCAGCAGCCAAGATCTATCCGGGGACGAGCAGTACTTC.

The chain is built from TRBV19 and TRBJ1-1; D perhaps matches TRBD1 (6 bases). Germline V gene sequence: CDR1 LNHDA, CDR2 SQIVND (reference sequence). V shed 7 bases and J shed 4 bases, with 13 bases lying between them. CDR3 size: 13 residues. CDR3 in amino acids: CASNGGPGTEAFF. The CDR3 bases are TGTGCCAGTAACGGGGGGCCGGGCACTGAAGCTTTCTTT.

This chain uses TRBV30 with TRBJ1-1, with 10 bases lining up with TRBD1. Germline V CDR1 and CDR2: GTSNPN, SVGIG (reference sequence). CDR3 length: 13 residues. The ends lost 5 bases at V and 5 bases at J; junction bases unmatched: 5. CDR3 coding DNA: TGTGCCTGGGACAGGGGGCGTCGGACTGAAGCTTTCTTT. Encoded protein: CAWDRGRRTEAFF.